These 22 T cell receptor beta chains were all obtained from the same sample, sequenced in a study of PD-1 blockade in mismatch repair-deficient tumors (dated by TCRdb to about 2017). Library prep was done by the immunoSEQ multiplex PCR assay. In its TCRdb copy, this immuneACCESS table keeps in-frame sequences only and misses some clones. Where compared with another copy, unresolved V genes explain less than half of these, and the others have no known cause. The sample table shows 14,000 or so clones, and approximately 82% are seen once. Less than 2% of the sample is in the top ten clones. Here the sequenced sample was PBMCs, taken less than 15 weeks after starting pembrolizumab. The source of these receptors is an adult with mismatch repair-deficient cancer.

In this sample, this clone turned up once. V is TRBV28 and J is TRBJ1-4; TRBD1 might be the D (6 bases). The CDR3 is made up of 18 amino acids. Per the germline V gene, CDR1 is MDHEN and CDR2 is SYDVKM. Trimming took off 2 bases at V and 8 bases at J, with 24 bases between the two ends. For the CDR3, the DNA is TGTGCCAGCAGTTTACCTATAGCTACCGGGACACGACGAGAAAAACTGTTTTTT. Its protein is CASSLPIATGTRREKLFF.

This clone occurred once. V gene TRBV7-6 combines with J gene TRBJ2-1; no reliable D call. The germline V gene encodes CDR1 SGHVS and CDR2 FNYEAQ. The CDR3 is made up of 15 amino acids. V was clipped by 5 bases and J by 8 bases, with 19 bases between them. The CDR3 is CASSATGLPVDEQFF. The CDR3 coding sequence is TGTGCCAGCAGCGCGACTGGATTACCCGTCGATGAGCAGTTCTTC. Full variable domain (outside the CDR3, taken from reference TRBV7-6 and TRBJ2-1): GAGVSQSPRYKVTKRGQDVALRCDPISGHVSLYWYRQALGQGPEFLTYFNYEAQQDKSGLPNDRFSAERPEGSISTLTIQRTEQRDSAMYRCASSATGLPVDEQFFGPGTRLTVL.

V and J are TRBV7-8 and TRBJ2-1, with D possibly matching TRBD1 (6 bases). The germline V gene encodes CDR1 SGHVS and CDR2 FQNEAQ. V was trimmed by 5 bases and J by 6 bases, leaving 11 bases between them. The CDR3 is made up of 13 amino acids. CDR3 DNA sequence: TGTGCCAGCAGCGTTGACAGGCTCAATGAGCAGTTCTTC. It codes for CASSVDRLNEQFF. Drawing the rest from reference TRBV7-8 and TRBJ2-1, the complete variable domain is GAGVSQSPRYKVAKRGQDVALRCDPISGHVSLFWYQQALGQGPEFLTYFQNEAQLDKSGLPSDRFFAERPEGSVSTLKIQRTQQEDSAVYLCASSVDRLNEQFFGPGTRLTVL.

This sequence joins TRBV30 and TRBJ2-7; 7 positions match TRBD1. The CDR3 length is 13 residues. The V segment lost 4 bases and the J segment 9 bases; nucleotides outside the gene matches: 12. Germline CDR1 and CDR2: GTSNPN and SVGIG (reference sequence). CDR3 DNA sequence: TGTGCCTGGAACATAATCAGGGGGTCTGGGCAGTACTTC. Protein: CAWNIIRGSGQYF.

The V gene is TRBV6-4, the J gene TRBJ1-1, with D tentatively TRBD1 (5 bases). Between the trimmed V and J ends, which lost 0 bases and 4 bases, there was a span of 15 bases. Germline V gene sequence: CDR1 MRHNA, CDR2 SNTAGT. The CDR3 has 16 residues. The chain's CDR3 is CASSDSKVGATTEAFF. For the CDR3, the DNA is TGTGCCAGCAGTGACTCGAAAGTAGGGGCGACCACTGAAGCTTTCTTT.

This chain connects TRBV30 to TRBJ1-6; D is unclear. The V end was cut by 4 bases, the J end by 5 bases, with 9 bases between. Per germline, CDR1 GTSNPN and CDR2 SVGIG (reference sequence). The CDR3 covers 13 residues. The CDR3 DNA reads TGTGCCTGGATTGGCCGCCATAATTCACCCCTCCACTTT. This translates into CAWIGRHNSPLHF.

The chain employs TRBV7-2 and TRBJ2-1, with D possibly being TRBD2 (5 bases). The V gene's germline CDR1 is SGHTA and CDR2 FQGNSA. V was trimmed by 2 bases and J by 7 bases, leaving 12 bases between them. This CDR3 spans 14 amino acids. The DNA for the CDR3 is TGTGCCAGCAGCTTACTCCCTACTAGTAATGAGCAGTTCTTC. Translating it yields CASSLLPTSNEQFF.

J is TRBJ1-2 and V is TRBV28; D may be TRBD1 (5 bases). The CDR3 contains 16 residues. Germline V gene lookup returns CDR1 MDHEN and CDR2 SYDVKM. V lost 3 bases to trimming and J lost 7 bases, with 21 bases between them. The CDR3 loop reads CASSFLGRQRGGGYTF. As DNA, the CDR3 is TGTGCCAGCAGTTTTCTGGGGAGACAACGGGGGGGTGGCTACACCTTC.

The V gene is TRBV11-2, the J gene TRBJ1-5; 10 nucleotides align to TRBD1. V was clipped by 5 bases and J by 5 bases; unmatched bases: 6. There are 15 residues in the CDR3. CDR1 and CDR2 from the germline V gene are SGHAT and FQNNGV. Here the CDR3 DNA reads TGTGCCAGCAGCCCGACAGGGGGCGGGGATCAGCCCCAGCATTTT. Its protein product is CASSPTGGGDQPQHF.

As DNA, the CDR3 is TGTGCCAGCAGCCTAGGACAGGCCTTAAACACTGAAGCTTTCTTT. Encoded protein: CASSLGQALNTEAFF. V and J are TRBV11-2 and TRBJ1-1; 7 bases agree with TRBD1. Germline CDR1 reads SGHAT; CDR2 reads FQNNGV. The CDR3 runs 15 residues. V trimming: 5 bases; J trimming: 2 bases; junction bases outside the gene matches: 8.

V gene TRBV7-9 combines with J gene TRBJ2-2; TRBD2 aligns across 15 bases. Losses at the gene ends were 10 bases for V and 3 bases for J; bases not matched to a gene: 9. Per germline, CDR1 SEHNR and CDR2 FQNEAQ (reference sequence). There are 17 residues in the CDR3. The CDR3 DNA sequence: TGTGCCATCACGGGACTAGCGGGAGGCTTGGACACCGGGGAGCTGTTTTTT. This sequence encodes CAITGLAGGLDTGELFF.

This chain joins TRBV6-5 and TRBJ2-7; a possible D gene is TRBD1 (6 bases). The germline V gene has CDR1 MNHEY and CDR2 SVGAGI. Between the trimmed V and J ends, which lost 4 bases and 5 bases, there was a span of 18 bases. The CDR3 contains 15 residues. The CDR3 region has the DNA TGTGCCAGCAGTTCCAACACAGGGTTGAGGGACGAGCAGTACTTC. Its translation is CASSSNTGLRDEQYF.

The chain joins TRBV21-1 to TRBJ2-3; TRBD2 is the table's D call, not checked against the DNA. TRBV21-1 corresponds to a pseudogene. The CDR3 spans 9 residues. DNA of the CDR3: TGTGCCAGCCTCCTTACGCAGTATTTT. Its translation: CASLLTQYF.

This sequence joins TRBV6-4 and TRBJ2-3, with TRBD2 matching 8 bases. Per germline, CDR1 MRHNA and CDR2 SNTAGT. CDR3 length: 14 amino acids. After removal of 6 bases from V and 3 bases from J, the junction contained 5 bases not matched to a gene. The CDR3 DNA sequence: TGTGCCAGCAGCAGCGGGAGAGAAACAGATACGCAGTATTTT. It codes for CASSSGRETDTQYF.

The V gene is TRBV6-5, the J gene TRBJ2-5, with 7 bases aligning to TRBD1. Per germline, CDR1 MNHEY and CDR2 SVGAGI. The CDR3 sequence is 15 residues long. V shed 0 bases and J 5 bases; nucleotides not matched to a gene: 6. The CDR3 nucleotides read TGTGCCAGCAGTTACTCCCACAGGGGAAGGGAGACCCAGTACTTC. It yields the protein CASSYSHRGRETQYF.

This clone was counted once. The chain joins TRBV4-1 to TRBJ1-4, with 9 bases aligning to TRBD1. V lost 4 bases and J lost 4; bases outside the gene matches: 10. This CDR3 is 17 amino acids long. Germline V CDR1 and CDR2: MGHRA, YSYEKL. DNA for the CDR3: TGCGCCAGCAGCCCGCTGGGGACAGGGTTTAATAATGAAAAACTGTTTTTT. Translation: CASSPLGTGFNNEKLFF.

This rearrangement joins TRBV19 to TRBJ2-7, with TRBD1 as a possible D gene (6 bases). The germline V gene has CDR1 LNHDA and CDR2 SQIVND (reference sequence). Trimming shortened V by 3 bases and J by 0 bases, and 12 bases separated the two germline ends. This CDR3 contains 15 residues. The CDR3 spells CASSIRTAPSYEQYF. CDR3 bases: TGTGCCAGTAGTATCAGGACAGCCCCCTCCTACGAGCAGTACTTC.

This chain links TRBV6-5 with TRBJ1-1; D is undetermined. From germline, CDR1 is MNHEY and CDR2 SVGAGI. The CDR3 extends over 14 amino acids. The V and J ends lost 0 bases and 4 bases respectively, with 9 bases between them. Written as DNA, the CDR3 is TGTGCCAGCAGTTACTCGAACGAAGCCACTGAAGCTTTCTTT. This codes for CASSYSNEATEAFF.

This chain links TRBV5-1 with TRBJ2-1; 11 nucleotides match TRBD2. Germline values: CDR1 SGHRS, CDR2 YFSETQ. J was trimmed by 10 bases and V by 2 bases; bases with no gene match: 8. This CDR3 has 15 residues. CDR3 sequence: CASSFTSGSTGEQFF. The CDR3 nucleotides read TGCGCCAGCAGCTTTACTAGCGGGAGTACCGGGGAGCAGTTCTTC.

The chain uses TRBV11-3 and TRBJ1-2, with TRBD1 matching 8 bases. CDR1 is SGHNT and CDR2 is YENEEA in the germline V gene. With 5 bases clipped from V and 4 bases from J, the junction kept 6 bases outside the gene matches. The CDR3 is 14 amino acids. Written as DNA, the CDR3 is TGTGCCAGCAGCCCAGGGGGCGGGGGCTATGGCTACACCTTC. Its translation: CASSPGGGGYGYTF.

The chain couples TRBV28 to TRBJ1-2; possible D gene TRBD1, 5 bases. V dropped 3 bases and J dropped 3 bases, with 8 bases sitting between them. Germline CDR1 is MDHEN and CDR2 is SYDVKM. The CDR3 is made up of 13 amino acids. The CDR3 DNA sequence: TGTGCCAGCAGTTTGCTACAGGACTATGGCTACACCTTC. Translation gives CASSLLQDYGYTF.

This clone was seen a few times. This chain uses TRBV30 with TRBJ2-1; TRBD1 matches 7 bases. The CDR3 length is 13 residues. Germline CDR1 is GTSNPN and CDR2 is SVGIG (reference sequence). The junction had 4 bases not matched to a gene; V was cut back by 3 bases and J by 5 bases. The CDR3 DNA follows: TGTGCCTGGAGGGGGGACAGCAACAATGAGCAGTTCTTC. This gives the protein CAWRGDSNNEQFF.